The present TCR beta chain was sequenced within a study of T cell responses to AZD1222 COVID-19 vaccine. Pooling was applied to second doses at about 4 or about 12 weeks. As to this clone: The antigen remains unidentified.

Using immunoSEQ multiplex PCR, the repertoire was profiled, and TCRdb retains in-frame clones only, with some absent. The table shows about 120,000 clones, with 70% to 90% occurring only once. Findings of the study overall: Repertoire collection took place solely once the T cell response had peaked. The study found Spike-specific TCR breadth and depth rose after two AZD1222 doses.

V lost 8 bases to trimming and J lost 2 bases; unmatched junction nucleotides: 15. This CDR3 comprises 16 residues. Sample: peripheral blood, taken 28 days after the second AZD1222 dose. The TCR sequence derives from an adult who received the AZD1222 COVID-19 vaccine. This chain connects TRBV23-1 to TRBJ2-7; TRBD1 matches 7 bases. TRBV23-1 is an ORF for which the function is uncertain. The CDR3 protein is CASYQIPPGQTYEQYF. As DNA, the CDR3 is TGCGCCAGCTACCAGATTCCACCGGGACAGACCTACGAGCAGTACTTC.